These T cell receptor beta chains were read from a single sample in a study of cytomegalovirus exposure and HLA in healthy donors. Generated by immunoSEQ multiplex PCR, the TCRdb table keeps only in-frame clones and is missing some. Among about 130,000 clones, about 86% were seen once, and the ten largest hold about 0.7%. Material: PBMCs. The receptors were gathered from a man aged 18 to 30 in good health and CMV-seronegative. Both conserved end residues are part of each CDR3. D genes are given only for firm matches. Size tells how often a clone was seen (once, few, many) or the class of an expanded clone, and some rows leave it out.

d_gene,abundance,j_gene,len,v_gene,CDR3nt,CDR3aa
NA,NA,TRBJ1-2,15,TRBV4-3,TGCGCCAGCAGCCAAGATCCCGCAGGGCCCTCTGGCTACACCTTC,CASSQDPAGPSGYTF
NA,NA,TRBJ2-5,13,TRBV11-2,TGTGCCAGCAGCTTTCCCAACCAAGAGACCCAGTACTTC,CASSFPNQETQYF
TRBD1,NA,TRBJ1-2,17,TRBV7-9,TGTGCCAGCAGCCTAACAGGGGGCACAAGATCTAACTATGGCTACACCTTC,CASSLTGGTRSNYGYTF
NA,NA,TRBJ2-2,15,TRBV7-6,TGTGCCAGCAGCCTCTATAGTAACGTAGCCGGGGAGCTGTTTTTT,CASSLYSNVAGELFF
NA,NA,TRBJ2-1,15,TRBV4-3,TGCGCCAGCAGCCTCCTTCAGGTTATCTACAATGAGCAGTTCTTC,CASSLLQVIYNEQFF
NA,NA,TRBJ1-1,12,TRBV7-6,TGTGCCAGCAGCCCCTCGGGGGGCGAAGCTTTCTTT,CASSPSGGEAFF
NA,NA,TRBJ1-1,12,TRBV29-1,TGCAGCGGGGGGGGCGGGAGCACTGAAGCTTTCTTT,CSGGGGSTEAFF
TRBD1,NA,TRBJ1-2,14,TRBV29-1,TGCAGCGTCCCCACAGGGGAGCTAAACTATGGCTACACCTTC,CSVPTGELNYGYTF
NA,few,TRBJ2-7,13,TRBV2,TGTGCCAGCAGTGGAACGACTGTCGTGAAGCAGTACTTC,CASSGTTVVKQYF
NA,NA,TRBJ1-6,17,TRBV27,TGTGCCAGCAGTCCCGACCCGCCGGGACAATATAATTCACCCCTCCACTTT,CASSPDPPGQYNSPLHF
NA,NA,TRBJ2-7,16,TRBV2,TGTGCCAGCAGCCATAACAATTACCGCAGCTCCTACGAGCAGTACTTC,CASSHNNYRSSYEQYF
NA,NA,TRBJ1-3,19,TRBV4-1,TGCGCCAGCAGCCAAGACGCCAGGGACGGACTACTCTCTGGAAACACCATATATTTT,CASSQDARDGLLSGNTIYF
NA,NA,TRBJ1-1,12,TRBV6-5,TGTGCCAGCAGCCGAACTAACACTGAAGCTTTCTTT,CASSRTNTEAFF